One T cell receptor beta chain is described in this entry. In this sample, this clonotype turned up a few times. Its target antigen remains unknown. No much larger clonotype is one base removed from it; base qualities were not supplied. Ficoll-Paque density gradient centrifugation was used to isolate PBMCs. CDR1 and CDR2 are drawn from the germline V gene (reference sequence): DFQATT, SNEGSKA. The CDR3 holds 17 amino acids from the cysteine to the phenylalanine. Only CDR3 DNA remains: 51 bases, in frame from the first base. Compared with germline, V lacks 4 bases and J lacks 5 bases; bases without a gene match: 14. Sequencing used an Illumina NovaSeq 6000. TCRalpha and TCRbeta cDNA libraries were constructed by 5'RACE with constant-segment primers, with sample barcodes and unique molecular identifiers being introduced. RNA was extracted from every sample with Trizol reagent. Amplification of the libraries took two PCR steps, and the second step added a second sample barcode plus Illumina TruSeq adapters. Sequencing of the libraries was done on an Illumina NovaSeq, producing 2 x 150 bp paired-end reads. The paper's processing steps were these. With migec v1.2.7, reads were demultiplexed and then collapsed into UMI-guided consensus sequences. Using mixcr v2.1.11, UMI consensuses were aligned to TRA and TRB V and J templates and then assembled into clonotypes. Clonotypes were classified as expanded or contracted when called significant by both edgeR and NoisET, with noise models trained on biological replicates. For edgeR calls, the thresholds were a false discovery rate-adjusted p below 0.01 and a log2 fold-change of 1. As an exploratory analysis of dynamics, max-normalized trajectories of the 1000 most abundant clonotypes were examined with PCA combined with hierarchical clustering. Separately sequenced CD4+ and CD8+ repertoires were used to assign the CD4 or CD8 phenotype of responding clones. Clones were called with MiXCR by TCRdb after fastp trimmed the public reads at Q25, and only in-frame beta chains were retained. Rows with one shared CDR3 protein collapse into an entry with the most common genes and DNA. TCRdb's processing, not the authors' own work, is the source of the V and J calls. Counted in this sample were approximately 290,000 distinct CDR3 sequences; under 8.5% of them appeared once. The top ten hold 22% of the sample.

These data belong to a study of T-cell memory formation after mild COVID-19 (dated by TCRdb to the early 2020s). For the study in its entirety: TCR sequence clusters from the two donors were largely donor specific. Longitudinal TCRalpha and TCRbeta repertoire sequencing tracked T-cell clones expanding and contracting after mild COVID-19 in a couple of donors. The cohort comprised two young, previously healthy adult volunteers, one female and one male.

Here is what the overall study found, with its caveats: Some responding clones were detected in pre-infection memory, which suggested that pre-existing cross-reactive memory T cells had joined the SARS-CoV-2 response. Contracting CD4+ clones appeared mostly in the CM and EM memory subsets, whereas CD8+ clones were enriched in EMRA. Only two mild cases were covered in the study, and larger cohorts including severe cases with pre-infection samples were considered necessary. The second-wave clones that peaked on day 37 were not confirmed to be SARS-CoV-2 specific. Clones contracting from day 15 to 85 had balanced CD4/CD8 phenotypes, while a second wave expanding from day 15 to 37 was biased towards CD4+.

The sequenced sample consisted of PBMCs or a T cell subset sorted from them (not recorded which). The rearranged segments are TRBV20-1 and TRBJ2-3; 11 central bases correspond to TRBD2. This TCR derives from a man younger than 30 who had mild COVID-19 (a few samples of this study predate the infection). The sample titles of this study are shuffled in the database, so cell type and time point are left out; the donor was told from shared clones. The DNA is TGCAGTGCTACCGCCCTTATAGCGGGGGGGCCTGGAGATACGCAGTATTTT. Its translation reads: CSATALIAGGPGDTQYF.